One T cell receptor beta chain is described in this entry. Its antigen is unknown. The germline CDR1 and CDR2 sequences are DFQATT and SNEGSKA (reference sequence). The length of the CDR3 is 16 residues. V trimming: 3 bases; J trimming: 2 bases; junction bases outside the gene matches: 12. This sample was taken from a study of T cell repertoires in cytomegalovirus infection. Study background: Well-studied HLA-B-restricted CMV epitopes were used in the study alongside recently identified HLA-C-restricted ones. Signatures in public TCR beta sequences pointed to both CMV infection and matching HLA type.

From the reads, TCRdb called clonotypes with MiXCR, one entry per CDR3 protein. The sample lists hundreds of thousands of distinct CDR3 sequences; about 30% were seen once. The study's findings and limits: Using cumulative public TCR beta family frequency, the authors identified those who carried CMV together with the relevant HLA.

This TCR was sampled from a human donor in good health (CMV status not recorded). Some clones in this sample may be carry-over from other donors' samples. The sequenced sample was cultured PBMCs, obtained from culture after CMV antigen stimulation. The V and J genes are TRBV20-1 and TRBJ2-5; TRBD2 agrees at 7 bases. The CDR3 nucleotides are TGCAGTGCTAGCAGCCCGGGACTACGGGCTCAAGAGACCCAGTACTTC. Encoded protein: CSASSPGLRAQETQYF.